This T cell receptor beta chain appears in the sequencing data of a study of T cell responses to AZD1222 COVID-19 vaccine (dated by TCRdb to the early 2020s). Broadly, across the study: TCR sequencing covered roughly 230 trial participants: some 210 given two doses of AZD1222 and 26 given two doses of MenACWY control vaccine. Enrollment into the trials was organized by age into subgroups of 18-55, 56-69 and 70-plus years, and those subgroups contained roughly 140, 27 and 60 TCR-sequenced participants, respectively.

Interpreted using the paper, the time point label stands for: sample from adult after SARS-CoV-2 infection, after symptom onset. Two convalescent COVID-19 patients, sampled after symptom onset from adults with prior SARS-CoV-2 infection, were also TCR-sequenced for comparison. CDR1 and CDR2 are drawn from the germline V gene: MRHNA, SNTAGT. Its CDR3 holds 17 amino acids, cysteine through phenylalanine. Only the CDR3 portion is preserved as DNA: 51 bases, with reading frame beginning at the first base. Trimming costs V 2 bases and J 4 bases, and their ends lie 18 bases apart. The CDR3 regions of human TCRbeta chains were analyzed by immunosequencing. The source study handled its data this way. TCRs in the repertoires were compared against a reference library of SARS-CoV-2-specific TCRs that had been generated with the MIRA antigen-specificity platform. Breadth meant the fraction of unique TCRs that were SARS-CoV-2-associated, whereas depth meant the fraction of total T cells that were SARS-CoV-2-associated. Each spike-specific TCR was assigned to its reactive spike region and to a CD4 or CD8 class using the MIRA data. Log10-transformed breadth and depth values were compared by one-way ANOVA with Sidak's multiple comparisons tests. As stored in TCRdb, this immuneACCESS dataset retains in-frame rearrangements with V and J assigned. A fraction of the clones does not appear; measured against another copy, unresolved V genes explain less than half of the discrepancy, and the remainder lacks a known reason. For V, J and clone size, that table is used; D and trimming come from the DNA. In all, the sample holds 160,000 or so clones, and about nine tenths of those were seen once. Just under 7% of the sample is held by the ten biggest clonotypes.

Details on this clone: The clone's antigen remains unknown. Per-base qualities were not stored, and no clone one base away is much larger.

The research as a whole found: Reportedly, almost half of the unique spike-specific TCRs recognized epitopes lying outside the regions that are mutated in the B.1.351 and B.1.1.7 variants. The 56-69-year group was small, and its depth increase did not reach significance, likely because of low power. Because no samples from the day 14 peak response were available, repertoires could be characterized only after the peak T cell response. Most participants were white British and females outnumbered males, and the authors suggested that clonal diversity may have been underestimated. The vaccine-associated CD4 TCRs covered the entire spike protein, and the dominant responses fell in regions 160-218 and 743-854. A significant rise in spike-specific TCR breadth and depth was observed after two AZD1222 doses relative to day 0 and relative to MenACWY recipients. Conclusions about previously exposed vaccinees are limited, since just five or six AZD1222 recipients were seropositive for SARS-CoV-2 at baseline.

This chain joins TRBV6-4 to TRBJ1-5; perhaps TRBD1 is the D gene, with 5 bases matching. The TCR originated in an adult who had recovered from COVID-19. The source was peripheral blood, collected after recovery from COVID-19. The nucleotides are TGTGCCAGCAGTGACACCGGCGGGGCTTACGTGAATCAGCCCCAGCATTTT. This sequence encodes CASSDTGGAYVNQPQHF.